The 3 T cell receptor beta chains below all came from one sample that was sequenced in a study of cytomegalovirus exposure and HLA in healthy donors. Primers included in the PCR were 60 Vbeta and 13 Jbeta primers. Measured with immunoSEQ multiplex PCR; TCRdb has only the in-frame clones, and not every one. The sample lists tens of thousands of clones, around three fifths occurring once. The sequenced sample was PBMCs. The receptor set was obtained from a man aged 50-59 years in good health and CMV-seropositive.

The rearrangement links TRBV12-5 to TRBJ2-2, with 9 bases fitting TRBD2. The germline V gene encodes CDR1 LGHNT and CDR2 FRNRAP. The CDR3 contains 15 residues. V shed 2 bases and J 6 bases; nucleotides not matched to a gene: 4. For the CDR3, the DNA is TGTGCTAGTGGTTTGACTAGCGGGTACCCCGGGGAGCTGTTTTTT. It is translated as CASGLTSGYPGELFF.

The chain carries TRBV5-1 and TRBJ2-1; D gene uncertain. Trimming pared 1 base from V and 2 bases from J, leaving 7 bases between. This CDR3 region has 14 residues. Germline loops: CDR1 SGHRS, CDR2 YFSETQ. CDR3 DNA: TGCGCCAGCAGCTTGCGTCCTCCCTACAATGAGCAGTTCTTC. This translates into CASSLRPPYNEQFF.

There are a few counts of this clone. V gene TRBV6-4 combines with J gene TRBJ2-3, with a tentative D call TRBD2 (5 bases). Trimming cost V 3 bases and J 8 bases, with 9 bases left between them. The CDR3 length is 12 residues. Per the germline V gene, CDR1 is MRHNA and CDR2 is SNTAGT. The CDR3 nucleotides are TGTGCCAGCAGTGAGGGCCGGGGTACGCAGTATTTT. Its translation is CASSEGRGTQYF.